This TCR beta chain was found in a study of T cells in Graves' hyperthyroidism and ophthalmopathy. Study-wide results and caveats: Through a model of 13 V-J features, ophthalmopathy was separated from stable hyperthyroidism.

Trimming shortened V by 4 bases and J by 5 bases, and 12 bases separated the two germline ends. This CDR3 is 13 amino acids long. Germline V CDR1 and CDR2: MNHNS, SASEGT. RNA transcripts served as the template for amplifying TCR beta CDR3 regions. In the first-round RT-PCR of the TCR CDR3, the HTBI primer set was used. TCRdb reprocessed the multiplex PCR reads via MiXCR and lists one record per CDR3 protein. The sample carries about 560,000 distinct CDR3 sequences, approximately 15% recorded once. This clonotype has ten or more counts. The antigen is undetermined. Used for diagnoses were clinical symptoms, serum thyroxine and TRAb, thyroid ultrasound and orbital computed tomography. Isolation of PBMCs was performed on 8 to 10 ml fresh peripheral blood.

The rearrangement uses TRBV6-1 and TRBJ2-7; the D gene is possibly TRBD1 (6 bases). What was sequenced was blood. The sequence was collected from a woman younger than 30 with Graves' hyperthyroidism. The CDR3 region is CASSGQAGNEQYF. Written as DNA, the CDR3 is TGTGCCAGCAGTGGACAGGCCGGGAACGAGCAGTACTTC.